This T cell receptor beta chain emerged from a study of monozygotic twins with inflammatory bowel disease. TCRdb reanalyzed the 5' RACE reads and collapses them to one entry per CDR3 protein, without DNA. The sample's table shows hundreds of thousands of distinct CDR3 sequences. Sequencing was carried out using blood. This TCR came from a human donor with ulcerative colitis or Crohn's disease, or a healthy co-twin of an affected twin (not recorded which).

The CDR3 here is CASRWDSFNTEAFF. The chain links TRBV5-4 to TRBJ1-1. This CDR3 region has 14 residues. Germline assignment: CDR1 SGHNT and CDR2 YYREEE (reference sequence).